This entry lists 20 T cell receptor beta chains sequenced from one sample in a study of T cells in Graves' hyperthyroidism and ophthalmopathy. It was RNA transcripts that yielded the amplified TCR beta CDR3 regions. The HTBI primer set drove a first-round RT-PCR of the TCR CDR3. TCRdb passed the multiplex PCR reads through MiXCR, listing each CDR3 protein once. Among more than 500,000 distinct CDR3 sequences, more than 15% were seen once, and the ten largest hold roughly 29%. Sample: blood. The receptors were sampled from a woman in her 30s with Graves' ophthalmopathy.

There are a few counts of this clonotype. The DNA of the CDR3 is TGTGCCAGCAGTTACTCGGGACTAGCGGGAAGCACAGATACGCAGTATTTT. Its translation: CASSYSGLAGSTDTQYF. V is TRBV6-2 or TRBV6-3 and J is TRBJ2-3; 13 bases map to TRBD2. The CDR3 has 17 amino acids. Germline V gene data show CDR1 as MNHEY and CDR2 as SVGEGT. Trimming cost V 0 bases and J 0 bases; bases outside gene matches: 0.

The chain employs TRBV5-5 and TRBJ1-4; possibly TRBD1 for D (5 bases). This CDR3 has 14 amino acids. Germline CDR1 SGHKS, CDR2 YYEKEE (reference sequence). Trimming cost V 6 bases and J 6 bases, with 15 bases left between them. DNA for the CDR3: TGTGCCAGCACCCTGGGGGTTTGGGATGAAAAACTGTTTTTT. This gives the protein CASTLGVWDEKLFF.

The rearrangement links TRBV25-1 to TRBJ2-3; 7 bases line up with TRBD2. The germline V gene has CDR1 MGHDK and CDR2 SYGVNS. V shed 7 bases and J 1 base; nucleotides not matched to a gene: 2. The CDR3 consists of 13 residues. For the CDR3, the DNA is TGTGCCAGCACCCGGGGGGGCACAGATACGCAGTATTTT. Translated: CASTRGGTDTQYF.

A note on this clonotype: A clone one base away is much larger, so this may be a read error. This rearrangement joins TRBV12-3 or TRBV12-4 to TRBJ2-5; either TRBD1 or TRBD2 may fit D (5 bases each). The CDR3 covers 16 residues. CDR3 amino acids: CASRSRDRPLKEAQYF. The DNA for the CDR3 is TGTGCCAGCAGATCTCGGGACCGCCCCTTAAAAGAGGCCCAGTACTTC.

This clonotype has a count of ten or more. The V gene is TRBV5-1, the J gene TRBJ2-1; possibly TRBD2 for D (5 bases). The germline V gene encodes CDR1 SGHRS and CDR2 YFSETQ. V was pared by 0 bases and J by 13 bases, with 11 bases between. The CDR3 has 12 amino acids. The CDR3 sequence: CASSLDGMDQFF. CDR3 nucleotides: TGCGCCAGCAGCTTGGACGGGATGGATCAGTTCTTC.

At least ten counts were recorded for this clonotype. V gene TRBV20-1 combines with J gene TRBJ2-3; 7 bases line up with TRBD2. V trimming: 3 bases; J trimming: 4 bases; junction bases outside the gene matches: 7. CDR1 is DFQATT, CDR2 SNEGSKA, per germline (reference sequence). The CDR3 spans 14 residues. The CDR3 DNA reads TGCAGTGCTAGTTGGTCGGCGGGAGCAGATACGCAGTATTTT. Its protein product is CSASWSAGADTQYF.

The rearrangement joins TRBV7-9 to TRBJ1-2; tentatively, D is TRBD1 (5 bases). Trimming left V 10 bases short and J 6 bases short, with 21 bases between. This CDR3 is built from 14 residues. The germline CDR1 and CDR2 sequences are SEHNR and FQNEAQ (reference sequence). CDR3 DNA: TGTGCCACCGAGATCCCAGGGTTTCGGAATGGCTACACCTTC. Encoded protein: CATEIPGFRNGYTF. The full variable domain, completed using reference TRBV7-9 and TRBJ1-2, is DTGVSQNPRHKITKRGQNVTFRCDPISEHNRLYWYRQTLGQGPEFLTYFQNEAQLEKSRLLSDRFSAERPKGSFSTLEIQRTEQGDSAMYLCATEIPGFRNGYTFGSGTRLTVV.

The V and J genes are TRBV28 and TRBJ1-2; D is unresolved. CDR1 is MDHEN, CDR2 SYDVKM, per germline. This CDR3 is 14 amino acids long. The germline V and J ends were trimmed by 5 bases and 8 bases, with 18 bases remaining between them. DNA of the CDR3: TGTGCCAGCAGTCAAACACAGAGCTCAAGCGGCTACACCTTC. This gives the protein CASSQTQSSSGYTF.

In its sample, this clonotype was seen a few times. J is TRBJ2-3 and V is TRBV28, with 8 nucleotides matching TRBD2. Looked up from germline, CDR1 is MDHEN and CDR2 is SYDVKM. The CDR3 runs 16 residues. Trimming cost V 3 bases and J 2 bases; bases outside gene matches: 7. CDR3 DNA sequence: TGTGCCAGCAGTTTTGGACTAGCACCTCTCACAGATACGCAGTATTTT. Translated, it gives CASSFGLAPLTDTQYF.

This clonotype was counted at least ten times. CDR3 region: CASSLLGGARNTIYF. The CDR3 DNA reads TGTGCCAGCAGCTTGTTGGGGGGCGCGAGAAACACCATATATTTT. The genes are TRBV7-2 and TRBJ1-3; weak D call: TRBD1 (6 bases). The CDR3 is 15 residues long. Germline V gene sequence: CDR1 SGHTA, CDR2 FQGNSA. The germline V and J ends were trimmed by 3 bases and 5 bases, with 14 bases remaining between them.

The gene calls are TRBV4-3 and TRBJ2-7; possibly TRBD2 for D (6 bases). Deletions cut 0 bases from V and 3 bases from J, with 15 bases between. The germline CDR1 and CDR2 sequences are LGHNA and YSLEER. The CDR3 extends over 16 amino acids. Here the CDR3 reads CASSQDIGGMDYEQYF. CDR3 in DNA: TGCGCCAGCAGCCAAGATATCGGCGGGATGGACTACGAGCAGTACTTC.

With regard to this clonotype: This may be a read error, as it is one base from a much larger clone. V gene TRBV14 combines with J gene TRBJ1-1; D may be TRBD1 (5 bases). CDR1 is SGHDN and CDR2 is FVKESK in the germline V gene. Trimming removed 0 bases at V and 6 bases at J, with 11 bases between. The length of the CDR3 is 14 residues. The CDR3 loop reads CASSQDIRAPEAFF. For the CDR3, the DNA is TGTGCCAGCAGCCAAGATATCAGGGCCCCTGAAGCTTTCTTT. Supplemented by reference TRBV14 and TRBJ1-1, the full variable domain reads EAGVTQFPSHSVIEKGQTVTLRCDPISGHDNLYWYRRVMGKEIKFLLHFVKESKQDESGMPNNRFLAERTGGTYSTLKVQPAELEDSGVYFCASSQDIRAPEAFFGQGTRLTVV.

This clonotype has just one count. This may stem from a read error, because a much larger clone lies one nucleotide away. J is TRBJ2-3 and V is TRBV5-4, with D possibly called TRBD1 or TRBD2 (7 bases each). Germline V gene lookup returns CDR1 SGHNT and CDR2 YYREEE (reference sequence). The CDR3 length is 15 residues. CDR3: CASTRGGGTTDAQYF. DNA for the CDR3: TGTGCCAGCACCCGGGGAGGGGGCACGACAGATGCGCAGTATTTT.

This clonotype was seen more than once but under ten times. The chain joins TRBV11-2 to TRBJ1-5; 12 bases match TRBD1. The V gene end was trimmed by 4 bases and the J gene end by 6 bases; junction bases not matched to a gene: 10. The CDR3 consists of 17 residues. CDR1 and CDR2 (germline): SGHAT, FQNNGV. DNA of the CDR3: TGTGCCAGCAGCTCTGGGGGGACAGGGGGCGTCGTTCAGCCCCAGCATTTT. Residues: CASSSGGTGGVVQPQHF.

This clonotype was detected many times. This sequence joins TRBV28 and TRBJ1-2, with D maybe TRBD1 (6 bases). There are 13 residues in the CDR3. CDR1 MDHEN and CDR2 SYDVKM come from the germline V gene. Trimming shortened V by 4 bases and J by 8 bases, and 14 bases separated the two germline ends. The CDR3 reads CASSSLQGSGYTF. In DNA, the CDR3 is TGTGCCAGCAGTTCCTTACAGGGAAGCGGCTACACCTTC.

The CDR3 nucleotides read TGCGCCAGCAGCTTGGCCCCTAGCGGGATTGAGACCCAGTACTTC. This sequence encodes CASSLAPSGIETQYF. This chain uses TRBV5-1 with TRBJ2-5; 9 positions agree with TRBD2. Trimming took 0 bases from V and 5 from J; bases not matched to a gene: 5. The CDR3 totals 15 residues. Per germline, CDR1 SGHRS and CDR2 YFSETQ.

Comment on this clonotype: A single base separates this from a much larger clone, so it may be a read error. The chain is built from TRBV5-1 and TRBJ1-1; D is possibly TRBD1 (5 bases). The CDR3 is 14 amino acids. V gave up 0 bases and J gave up 1 base, with 7 bases separating them. CDR1 and CDR2 from the germline V gene are SGHRS and YFSETQ. CDR3 nucleotides: TGCGCCAGCAGCTTGGAGACAGCGAACACTGAAGCTTTCTTT. Translated: CASSLETANTEAFF.

This clonotype was detected many times. The gene calls are TRBV30 and TRBJ2-2; 8 nucleotides match TRBD2. The CDR3 has 15 amino acids. CDR1 GTSNPN and CDR2 SVGIG come from the germline V gene (reference sequence). Germline trimming cut 6 bases from V and 6 bases from J; bases unmatched to any gene: 12. CDR3 sequence reads: CACGRAGGQAGELFF. The CDR3 nucleotides are TGTGCCTGCGGAAGGGCGGGAGGTCAGGCCGGGGAGCTGTTTTTT.

J is TRBJ2-1 and V is TRBV9, with 12 positions matching TRBD2. CDR3 length equals 17 residues. J gave up 1 base and V 1 base, and 3 bases lay outside the gene matches. CDR1 SGDLS and CDR2 YYNGEE come from the germline V gene. The CDR3 coding sequence is TGTGCCAGCAGCGTACTAGCGGGAGGGCCGTCCTACAATGAGCAGTTCTTC. Its translation: CASSVLAGGPSYNEQFF.

J is TRBJ2-2 and V is TRBV29-1; D possibly corresponds to TRBD2 (6 bases). CDR1 and CDR2 (germline): SQVTM, ANQGSEA. This CDR3 contains 15 residues. Trimming took 4 bases from V and 7 from J, leaving 19 bases between them. This chain's CDR3 is CSVGSPGLGFGELFF. The CDR3 DNA is TGCAGCGTTGGATCCCCGGGACTGGGTTTCGGGGAGCTGTTTTTT.